This T cell receptor (beta chain) was sequenced for a study of T cell clonotyping in hematopoietic cell transplantation (dated by TCRdb to the early 2020s). Turning to the overall study: A total of 135 blood samples were collected in the study from some 37 consecutive transplant recipients and their related donors. Patients were recruited between September 2015 and 2017 and followed until late 2020 or death.

Details on this clone: No antigen is known for it. Base qualities were left out, and no much larger clone turns up one base away.

The CDR3 measures 12 amino acids from cysteine to phenylalanine. The kept DNA is CDR3 alone, 36 bases in frame from the first base. The trim is 6 bases for V and 7 bases for J, with a gap of 13 bases between the germline ends. CDR1 and CDR2 are read off the germline V gene as MDHEN and SYDVKM. The immunoSEQ assay, a bias-controlled multiplex PCR with V- and J-specific primers, was used to amplify TCR beta CDR3 regions from genomic DNA. A proprietary barcode and Illumina adapter sequences were added to the CDR3 amplicons in a second PCR step. An Illumina MiSeq instrument was used to sequence the CDR3 libraries. On the study's bioinformatics: Export and quality control were done with immunoSEQ Analyzer 3.0, while downstream analyses used R Bioconductor and Immunarch. Only productive rearrangements within the normalized downsampled data set were used in the calculation of repertoire metrics. Pathologically expanded clonotypes were defined as those larger than 5 templates in the normalized cohort. The Inverse Simpson Index served as the measure of repertoire diversity. The non-normalized data set was used for CMV-specificity analyses so that all clonotypes could be captured. In its TCRdb copy, this immuneACCESS table keeps in-frame sequences only and misses some clones. Where compared with another copy, unresolved V genes explain less than half of these, and the others have no known cause. V and J calls and clone size come straight from that table; D and trimming were deduced from the DNA. This sample lists 5,900 or so clones; around 86% were detected once. Around 8% of the sample comes from the top ten.

The investigation overall reported the following: Broader TCR repertoire diversity after transplant was predicted by Inverse Simpson Index values from donors and from recipients before transplant. After transplant, TCR diversity in recipients dropped, and pathologically expanded clonotypes increased progressively from day 30 to day 180. Sample size was limited, and cells were not sorted, so CD4 and CD8 repertoire contributions could not be separated. Overlap with donor repertoires was found for only a small fraction of recipient repertoires, with over 97% found to appear de novo at the given depth.

The sample's time point, from its label and the paper: 100 days after allo-HCT. Blood samples were obtained from recipients approximately 28 days before transplant and at days 30, 100 and 180 after transplant. Nuclei Lysis Solution was used to extract genomic DNA from fresh or cryopreserved unfractionated peripheral blood mononuclear cells. Rearrangement joined TRBV28 to TRBJ2-7; the D gene is possibly TRBD1, with 5 bases matching. The source of this sequence is a male patient aged 35-55 years who had an allogeneic stem cell transplant from an unrelated donor, so the T cells may come from the graft donor. Some clones in this sample may be carry-over from other donors' samples. Sequences were derived from peripheral blood mononuclear cells, sampled 100 days after allogeneic stem cell transplant. For the CDR3, the sequence is CASSLQGREQYF. The DNA is as follows: TGTGCCAGCAGCCTTCAGGGCAGGGAGCAGTACTTC.